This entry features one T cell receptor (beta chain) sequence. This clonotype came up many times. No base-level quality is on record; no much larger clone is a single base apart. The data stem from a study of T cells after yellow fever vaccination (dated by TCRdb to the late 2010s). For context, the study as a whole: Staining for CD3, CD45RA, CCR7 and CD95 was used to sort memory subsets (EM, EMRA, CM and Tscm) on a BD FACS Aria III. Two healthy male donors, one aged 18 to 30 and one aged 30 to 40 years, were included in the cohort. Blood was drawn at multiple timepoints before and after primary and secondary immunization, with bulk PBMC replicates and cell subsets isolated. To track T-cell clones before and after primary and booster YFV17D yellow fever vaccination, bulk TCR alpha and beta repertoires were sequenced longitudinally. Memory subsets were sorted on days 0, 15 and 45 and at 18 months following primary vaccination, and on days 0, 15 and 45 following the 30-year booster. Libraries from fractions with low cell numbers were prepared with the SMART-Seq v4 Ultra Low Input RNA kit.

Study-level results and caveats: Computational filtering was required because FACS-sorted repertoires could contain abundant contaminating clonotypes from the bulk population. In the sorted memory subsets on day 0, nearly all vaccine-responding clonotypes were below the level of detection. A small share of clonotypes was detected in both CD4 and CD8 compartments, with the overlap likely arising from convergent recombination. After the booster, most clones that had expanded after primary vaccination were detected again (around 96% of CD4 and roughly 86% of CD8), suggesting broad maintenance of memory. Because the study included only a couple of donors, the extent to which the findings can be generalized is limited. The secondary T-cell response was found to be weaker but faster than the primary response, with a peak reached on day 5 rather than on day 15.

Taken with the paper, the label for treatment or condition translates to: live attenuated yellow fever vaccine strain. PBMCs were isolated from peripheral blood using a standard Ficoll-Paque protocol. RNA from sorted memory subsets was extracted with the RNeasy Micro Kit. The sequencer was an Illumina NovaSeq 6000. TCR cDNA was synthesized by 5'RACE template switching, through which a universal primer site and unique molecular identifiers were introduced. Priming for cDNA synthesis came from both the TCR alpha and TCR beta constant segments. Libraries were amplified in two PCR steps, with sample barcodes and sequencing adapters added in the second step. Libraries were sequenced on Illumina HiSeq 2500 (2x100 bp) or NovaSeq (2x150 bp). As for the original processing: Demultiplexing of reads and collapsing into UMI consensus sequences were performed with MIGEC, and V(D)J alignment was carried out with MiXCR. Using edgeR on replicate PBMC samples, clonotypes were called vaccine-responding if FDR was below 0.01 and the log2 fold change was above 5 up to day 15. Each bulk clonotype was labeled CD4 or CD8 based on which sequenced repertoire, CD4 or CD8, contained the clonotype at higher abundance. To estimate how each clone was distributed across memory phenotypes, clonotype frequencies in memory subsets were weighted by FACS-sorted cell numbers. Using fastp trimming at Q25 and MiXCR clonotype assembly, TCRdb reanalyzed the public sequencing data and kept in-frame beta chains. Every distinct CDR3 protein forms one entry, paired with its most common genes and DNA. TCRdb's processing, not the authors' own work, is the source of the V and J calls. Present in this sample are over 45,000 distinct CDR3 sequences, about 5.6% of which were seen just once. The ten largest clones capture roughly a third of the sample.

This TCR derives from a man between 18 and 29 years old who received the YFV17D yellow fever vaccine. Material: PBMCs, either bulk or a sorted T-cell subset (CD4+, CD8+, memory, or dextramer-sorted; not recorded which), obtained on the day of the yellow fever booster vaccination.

The bases are TGTGCCAGCAGCACCGTGGGGGTTAGGAACATTCAGTACTTC. Its translation reads: CASSTVGVRNIQYF. The sequence links TRBV7-9 to TRBJ2-4, with a tentative D call of TRBD1 or TRBD2, each matching 5 bases. The germline V gene (reference sequence) specifies SEHNR as CDR1 and FQNEAQ as CDR2. V loses 5 bases of germline sequence and J loses 7 bases, and the interval between the two ends is 15 bases. The CDR3 starts with the cysteine, ends with the phenylalanine, and has 14 residues. Here the CDR3 DNA is all that survives: 42 bases in frame from base 1.